This TCR beta chain was captured in a study of CD4+ T cells in melanoma. For this clone: Its antigen is as yet unknown.

Clones were read by immunoSEQ multiplex PCR, and TCRdb kept only the in-frame ones, dropping some. In the table there are 50,000 to 60,000 clones, roughly three quarters of which are singletons. Germline V gene sequence: CDR1 SGHTA, CDR2 FQGNSA. This CDR3 spans 14 amino acids. V lost 5 bases, J lost 3 bases, and 12 bases lay in between. Study-wide results and caveats: Reportedly, melanoma neoantigen-specific CD4+ T cells showed varied differentiation states. CD8+ T cell, macrophage and B cell function reportedly correlated with neoantigen-specific CD4+ T cells.

The TCR sequence derives from a human donor with melanoma. The chain employs TRBV7-2 and TRBJ2-3, with a tentative D call TRBD2 (6 bases). Specimen: tumor tissue. The DNA of the CDR3 is TGTGCCAGCAGCCTAAACGGAGGGACAGATACGCAGTATTTT. As protein: CASSLNGGTDTQYF.